These 8 T cell receptor beta chains originate from one sample sequenced in a study of shared clonotypes between healthy human individuals. The method was immunoSEQ multiplex PCR; TCRdb's version includes in-frame clones alone and lacks a portion of them. Of around 620,000 clones listed, approximately 95% are singletons. CD45RO-negative CD8 cells positively selected for CCR7 made up the naive population, which excluded terminally differentiated effector memory CD45RA+ cells. The specimen was naive CD8+ T cells sorted from blood. These receptors all stem from a woman aged 25 to 45 in good health.

This clone appeared a few times. This sequence joins TRBV28 and TRBJ2-7; the D gene is possibly TRBD2 (6 bases). Germline assignment: CDR1 MDHEN and CDR2 SYDVKM. The CDR3 covers 12 residues. The germline V and J ends were trimmed by 6 bases and 7 bases, with 13 bases remaining between them. In nucleotides, the CDR3 is TGTGCCAGCAGCCAAGCCAGCGGGGAGCAGTACTTC. Amino acids: CASSQASGEQYF.

The chain carries TRBV6-5 and TRBJ2-1; 7 nucleotides agree with TRBD2. With V trimmed by 0 bases and J by 5 bases, 4 bases remained unmatched. CDR1 and CDR2 from the germline V gene are MNHEY and SVGAGI. This CDR3 has 15 amino acids. In DNA form, the CDR3 reads TGTGCCAGCAGTTACTCCGGGACTACCCACAATGAGCAGTTCTTC. This encodes CASSYSGTTHNEQFF.

Here the CDR3 reads CASSFAGGRAAFF. The DNA of the CDR3 is TGTGCCAGCAGCTTCGCGGGCGGGAGGGCAGCTTTCTTT. This chain joins TRBV7-8 and TRBJ1-1, with no clear D. Germline CDR1 reads SGHVS; CDR2 reads FQNEAQ. Deletions cut 3 bases from V and 10 bases from J, with 15 bases between. The CDR3 has 13 amino acids.

This clone was counted once. The chain uses TRBV7-9 and TRBJ2-1; D unresolved. The CDR3 totals 12 residues. Trimming removed 1 base at V and 9 bases at J, with 7 bases between. Per the germline V gene, CDR1 is SEHNR and CDR2 is FQNEAQ (reference sequence). DNA for the CDR3: TGTGCCAGCAGCTTAGTGGGCGGTGAGCAGTTCTTC. Protein: CASSLVGGEQFF.

The chain couples TRBV4-1 to TRBJ2-7; D call uncertain. The length of the CDR3 is 14 residues. Germline V gene sequence: CDR1 MGHRA, CDR2 YSYEKL. V shed 1 base and J shed 7 bases, with 14 bases lying between them. In nucleotides, the CDR3 is TGCGCCAGCAGCCAAGCCGGGCGGTCTCGGGAGCAGTACTTC. Translated, it gives CASSQAGRSREQYF.

The J gene is TRBJ1-1, the V gene TRBV20-1; D is ambiguous. V lost 8 bases and J lost 8, with 15 bases in between. The CDR3 is made up of 11 amino acids. Germline-derived CDR1 and CDR2 are DFQATT and SNEGSKA (reference sequence). The CDR3 sequence is CSSKWGSEAFF. CDR3 sequence (DNA): TGCAGTTCCAAGTGGGGTTCCGAAGCTTTCTTT.

The chain links TRBV27 to TRBJ2-1; D is ambiguous. Germline V gene sequence: CDR1 MNHEY, CDR2 SMNVEV (reference sequence). CDR3 size: 14 residues. V was clipped by 8 bases and J by 2 bases, with 13 bases between them. CDR3 sequence reads: CASYHSTPYNEQFF. The DNA for the CDR3 is TGTGCCAGCTACCACAGTACCCCCTACAATGAGCAGTTCTTC.

This chain uses TRBV6-1 with TRBJ2-7; no clear D. Trimming pared 1 base from V and 2 bases from J, leaving 18 bases between. CDR3 length: 17 residues. Germline V lookup: CDR1 MNHNS, CDR2 SASEGT. The CDR3 spells CASSEEGKGWATYEQYF. The CDR3 nucleotides read TGTGCCAGCAGTGAAGAGGGTAAGGGTTGGGCCACCTACGAGCAGTACTTC.